Below, one TCR beta chain is given with its context. V gave up 2 bases and J gave up 2 bases; unmatched junction bases: 19. This CDR3 has 20 amino acids. Germline V CDR1 and CDR2: MNHEY, SMNVEV (reference sequence). As processed by the authors: Scientists estimated how many nucleated cells there were by amplifying reference gene primers. Profiled with immunoSEQ multiplex PCR; TCRdb holds only in-frame clones, not every one. D and trimming come from the DNA, and the V and J calls and clone size come from that table. This sample has hundreds of thousands of clones, with around nine tenths found just once. The data belong to a study of blood T cell repertoires in COVID-19. Study at large: Both acute and convalescent COVID-19 samples were obtained from the United States, Italy and Spain.

The chain has TRBV27 and TRBJ1-2; the match to TRBD1 covers 8 bases. Sequences were obtained from peripheral blood. This clonotype was sampled from a woman aged 18-29 years who had recovered from COVID-19. The CDR3 sequence: CASSLDSQGAIGLRNYGYTF. The DNA for the CDR3 is TGTGCCAGCAGTTTAGACTCGCAGGGGGCCATCGGGTTGAGGAACTATGGCTACACCTTC.